These 24 T cell receptor beta chains share one sample of origin, sequenced in a study of T cell repertoires in aging, cancer and after chemotherapy. A mixed TRB-A/B primer pool amplified rearranged TRB by multiplex touch-down PCR. TCRdb passed the multiplex PCR reads through MiXCR, listing each CDR3 protein once. Of about 12,000 distinct CDR3 sequences listed, 21% are singletons. Amplification of TCR beta used genomic DNA extracted from peripheral blood. The material sequenced was blood. The receptors were sampled from a human donor in good health.

A few counts support this clonotype. The V gene is TRBV19, the J gene TRBJ1-5; a possible D gene is TRBD1 (6 bases). Looked up from germline, CDR1 is LNHDA and CDR2 is SQIVND (reference sequence). Trimming removed 2 bases from V and 2 bases from J, with 16 bases in between. The length of the CDR3 is 17 residues. CDR3 DNA sequence: TGTGCCAGTAGTATAAGGCTCTACAGGGAGGGCAATCAGCCCCAGCATTTT. Encoded protein: CASSIRLYREGNQPQHF.

This clonotype has more than one count but fewer than ten. The chain recombines TRBV18 with TRBJ1-1, with TRBD1 matching over 7 bases. Germline V gene sequence: CDR1 KGHSH, CDR2 LQKENI. CDR3 length: 15 residues. Trimming took 4 bases from V and 4 from J; bases not matched to a gene: 9. The CDR3 coding sequence is TGTGCCAGCTCACGAACACTGCAGGGGGGCACTGAAGCTTTCTTT. Translating it yields CASSRTLQGGTEAFF.

This clonotype is deemed medium-sized. V is TRBV20-1 and J is TRBJ1-1, with unresolved D. The V gene's germline CDR1 is DFQATT and CDR2 SNEGSKA (reference sequence). V lost 4 bases to trimming and J lost 1 base, with 13 bases between them. The CDR3 spans 14 residues. This CDR3 reads CSAKRSSPNTEAFF. The CDR3 nucleotides read TGCAGTGCTAAGAGGAGCAGCCCGAACACTGAAGCTTTCTTT.

This clonotype turned up a few times. The V gene is TRBV18, the J gene TRBJ1-5; D might be TRBD1 (6 bases). Germline CDR1 reads KGHSH; CDR2 reads LQKENI. Trimming cost V 6 bases and J 3 bases, with 15 bases left between them. The CDR3 spans 15 residues. The CDR3 DNA is TGTGCCAGCTCGAGGGATGGACAGACCAATCAGCCCCAGCATTTT. Amino acids: CASSRDGQTNQPQHF.

This clonotype is medium-sized. The chain links TRBV7-6 to TRBJ2-1; 7 nucleotides align to TRBD2. Germline-derived CDR1 and CDR2 are SGHVS and FNYEAQ. V lost 7 bases, J lost 9 bases, and 15 bases stayed unmatched. This CDR3 has 15 residues. In nucleotides, the CDR3 is TGTGCCAGCAATGACGGGGGGACCAATGTAGGTGAGCAGTTCTTC. The encoded protein is CASNDGGTNVGEQFF.

By sample fraction, this clonotype is medium-sized. The gene calls are TRBV19 and TRBJ1-3; the D gene is possibly TRBD1 (6 bases). CDR3 length: 17 residues. V lost 4 bases, J lost 0 bases, and 16 bases lay in between. Looked up from germline, CDR1 is LNHDA and CDR2 is SQIVND (reference sequence). The CDR3 spells CASSNPTGQLSGNTIYF. The DNA of the CDR3 is TGTGCCAGTAGTAATCCGACAGGACAGCTCTCTGGAAACACCATATATTTT.

V and J are TRBV20-1 and TRBJ1-5; 9 bases match TRBD1. Germline lookup yields CDR1 DFQATT and CDR2 SNEGSKA (reference sequence). V lost 1 base and J lost 7; bases outside the gene matches: 5. This CDR3 is 14 amino acids long. The CDR3 sequence: CSARGGTGYQPQHF. The CDR3 nucleotides are TGCAGTGCTAGAGGAGGGACAGGGTACCAGCCCCAGCATTTT.

This clonotype was detected ten times or more. The chain links TRBV24-1 to TRBJ2-2; tentatively, D is TRBD1 (6 bases). Per germline, CDR1 KGHDR and CDR2 SFDVKD. The CDR3 covers 16 residues. V was pared by 3 bases and J by 0 bases, with 10 bases between. CDR3 sequence: CATSDTRDTNTGELFF. CDR3 nucleotides: TGTGCCACCAGTGATACCCGGGACACGAACACCGGGGAGCTGTTTTTT.

In this sample, this clonotype is medium-sized. This rearrangement joins TRBV7-6 to TRBJ1-3, with a possible D match to TRBD1 (6 bases). CDR1 SGHVS and CDR2 FNYEAQ come from the germline V gene. The length of the CDR3 is 16 residues. Deletions cut 5 bases from V and 2 bases from J, with 16 bases between. CDR3 nucleotide sequence: TGTGCCAGCAGCACCTCTGTTAGGGGGACTGGAAACACCATATATTTT. Translated: CASSTSVRGTGNTIYF.

There are many counts of this clonotype. The V call is TRBV11-2, the J call TRBJ2-7; 7 positions match TRBD2. After removal of 5 bases from V and 2 bases from J, the junction contained 12 bases not matched to a gene. Per germline, CDR1 SGHAT and CDR2 FQNNGV. The CDR3 totals 16 residues. The CDR3 loop is CASSNYPSGETYEQYF. CDR3 DNA sequence: TGTGCCAGCAGCAATTACCCCAGCGGGGAAACCTACGAGCAGTACTTC.

The V and J genes are TRBV20-1 and TRBJ2-5, with TRBD2 matching 11 bases. Trimming cost V 1 base and J 6 bases; bases outside gene matches: 7. The V gene's germline CDR1 is DFQATT and CDR2 SNEGSKA (reference sequence). CDR3 length equals 15 residues. CDR3 bases: TGCAGTGCTAGAGCGGATAGCGGGGGGGTAAAGACCCAGTACTTC. This sequence encodes CSARADSGGVKTQYF.

This clonotype has ten or more counts. The chain is built from TRBV27 and TRBJ1-1; perhaps TRBD1 as D (5 bases). The germline V gene encodes CDR1 MNHEY and CDR2 SMNVEV (reference sequence). The CDR3 totals 12 residues. V was trimmed by 3 bases and J by 7 bases, leaving 9 bases between them. DNA of the CDR3: TGTGCCAGCAGTTTCTTAGGGGATGAAGCTTTCTTT. It specifies CASSFLGDEAFF.

This rearrangement joins TRBV10-3 to TRBJ1-1, with D unclear. Trimming took 2 bases from V and 0 from J, leaving 10 bases between them. Germline V CDR1 and CDR2: ENHRY, SYGVKD. This CDR3 has 15 residues. The CDR3 sequence is CAISEIMFMNTEAFF. The CDR3 coding sequence is TGTGCCATCAGTGAGATTATGTTTATGAACACTGAAGCTTTCTTT.

In its sample, this clonotype was seen a few times. The V call is TRBV6-6, the J call TRBJ2-3, with 8 nucleotides matching TRBD2. V dropped 0 bases and J dropped 3; count of bases not matched to a gene: 5. The CDR3 length is 16 residues. Germline V gives CDR1 MNHNY, CDR2 SVGAGI (reference sequence). The CDR3 spells CASSYSGRGATDTQYF. The CDR3 region has the DNA TGTGCCAGCAGTTACTCGGGGCGGGGGGCGACAGATACGCAGTATTTT.

This clonotype was found a few times. The rearrangement links TRBV20-1 to TRBJ1-5; a weak D match, TRBD1 (6 bases). From germline, CDR1 is DFQATT and CDR2 SNEGSKA (reference sequence). With 3 bases removed from V and 6 bases from J, the gap between germline ends came to 18 bases. The CDR3 runs 15 residues. CDR3: CSARGPGGVGQPQHF. The DNA of the CDR3 is TGCAGTGCTAGGGGGCCGGGGGGCGTCGGTCAGCCCCAGCATTTT.

This clonotype has more than one count but fewer than ten. J is TRBJ1-4 and V is TRBV5-1, with D possibly TRBD1 on 6 matching bases. V was trimmed by 0 bases and J by 3 bases, leaving 9 bases between them. The CDR3 spans 15 residues. CDR1 and CDR2 from the germline V gene are SGHRS and YFSETQ. This CDR3 reads CASSLGGQANEKLFF. CDR3 nucleotide sequence: TGCGCCAGCAGCTTGGGGGGGCAAGCTAATGAAAAACTGTTTTTT.

This clonotype was recorded a few times. The V call is TRBV18, the J call TRBJ2-5; D unclear. Germline assignment: CDR1 KGHSH and CDR2 LQKENI. This CDR3 contains 13 residues. Trimming took off 0 bases at V and 0 bases at J, with 2 bases between the two ends. The CDR3 DNA follows: TGTGCCAGCTCACCACCGTACCAAGAGACCCAGTACTTC. This gives the protein CASSPPYQETQYF.

This clonotype is judged medium-sized. This chain uses TRBV27 with TRBJ1-4; D is possibly TRBD1 (5 bases). The CDR3 has 15 amino acids. V dropped 4 bases and J dropped 1 base, with 10 bases sitting between them. CDR1 and CDR2 from the germline V gene are MNHEY and SMNVEV (reference sequence). CDR3 sequence (DNA): TGTGCCAGCAGTTCCCTCAGGGAAACTAATGAAAAACTGTTTTTT. Translated: CASSSLRETNEKLFF.

This chain joins TRBV2 and TRBJ2-7, with TRBD1 identical over 9 bases. The CDR3 has 12 amino acids. V lost 11 bases and J lost 6; bases outside the gene matches: 8. Germline V gene lookup returns CDR1 SNHLY and CDR2 FYNNEI. CDR3 bases: TGTGCCGGTGGCACAGGGGGCCGCGAGCAGTACTTC. Its protein is CAGGTGGREQYF.

Note on this clonotype: An end of the junction does not agree with germline; a read error may underlie this. This chain uses TRBV7-9 with TRBJ1-1, with D unresolved. This CDR3 is 14 amino acids long. CDR1 SEHNR and CDR2 FQNEAQ come from the germline V gene (reference sequence). This chain's CDR3 is CASSLGNMNTKAFF. CDR3 DNA: TGTGCCAGCAGCTTAGGAAATATGAACACTAAAGCTTTCTTT.

In this sample, this clonotype turned up a few times. This rearrangement joins TRBV14 to TRBJ1-6, with 8 bases matching TRBD1. Germline trimming cut 4 bases from V and 6 bases from J; bases unmatched to any gene: 5. Germline lookup yields CDR1 SGHDN and CDR2 FVKESK. The CDR3 sequence is 15 residues long. CDR3 sequence (DNA): TGTGCCAGCAGCCGCTCAGGGGGCGTTAATTCACCCCTCCACTTT. It codes for CASSRSGGVNSPLHF.

This clonotype was seen only a few times. The chain has TRBV18 and TRBJ2-1; D uncertain. V lost 3 bases and J 0 bases, leaving 6 bases between the germline ends. The CDR3 is 14 residues long. Germline V gene data show CDR1 as KGHSH and CDR2 as LQKENI. CDR3 DNA sequence: TGTGCCAGCTCACCTTGGACCTCCTACAATGAGCAGTTCTTC. It yields the protein CASSPWTSYNEQFF.

This clonotype was seen a few times. The V gene is TRBV6-5, the J gene TRBJ1-2; TRBD1 matches at 7 bases. Germline V gene data show CDR1 as MNHEY and CDR2 as SVGAGI. The CDR3 is 13 residues long. Germline trimming cut 10 bases from V and 8 bases from J; bases unmatched to any gene: 13. The CDR3 DNA reads TGTGCCACCTTGACAGGGACGGGTTTAGGCTACACCTTC. Amino acids: CATLTGTGLGYTF.

The chain combines TRBV20-1 with TRBJ2-1; D possibly matches TRBD1 or TRBD2 (5 bases each). This CDR3 is built from 15 residues. CDR1 is DFQATT, CDR2 SNEGSKA, per germline (reference sequence). V lost 3 bases to trimming and J lost 8 bases, with 20 bases between them. The CDR3, as DNA: TGCAGTGCTAGGAGGGGTGGTAGCACGAGAGATGAGCAGTTCTTC. The encoded protein is CSARRGGSTRDEQFF.